The present TCR beta chain was sequenced within a study of T-cell reconstitution after alpha-beta-depleted transplantation in children. Study findings and constraints: By one year post-transplant, T-cell counts and diversity largely arose from T cells that were newly produced. Surviving recipient cells, namely T cells and thymic progenitors, were the source of high day-60 TCRbeta diversity in some patients. Alpha-beta T cells present about two months after transplant were reported to originate from several hundred expanded graft clones.

The CDR3 length is 16 residues. Germline assignment: CDR1 SEHNR and CDR2 FQNEAQ (reference sequence). Trimming removed 5 bases at V and 5 bases at J, with 21 bases between. Preparing the TCRbeta library involved the use of unique molecular identifiers. MiXCR, applied by TCRdb to the PCR reads, yields one record per CDR3 protein. In the table there are under 750,000 distinct CDR3 sequences, more than 20% of which are singletons. Concerning this clonotype: Its antigen is not identified.

The rearrangement joins TRBV7-9 to TRBJ2-5; D is undetermined. This specimen was PBMCs, mostly from graft donor cells, taken 360 days after TCRalphabeta/CD19-depleted stem cell transplant. The receptor was isolated from a boy under three years old who had a stem cell transplant for acute myeloid leukemia, so the T cells may come from the graft donor. The CDR3 DNA reads TGTGCCAGCAGCACAACACTTTCACGTCCCCGGGAGACCCAGTACTTC. Protein: CASSTTLSRPRETQYF.